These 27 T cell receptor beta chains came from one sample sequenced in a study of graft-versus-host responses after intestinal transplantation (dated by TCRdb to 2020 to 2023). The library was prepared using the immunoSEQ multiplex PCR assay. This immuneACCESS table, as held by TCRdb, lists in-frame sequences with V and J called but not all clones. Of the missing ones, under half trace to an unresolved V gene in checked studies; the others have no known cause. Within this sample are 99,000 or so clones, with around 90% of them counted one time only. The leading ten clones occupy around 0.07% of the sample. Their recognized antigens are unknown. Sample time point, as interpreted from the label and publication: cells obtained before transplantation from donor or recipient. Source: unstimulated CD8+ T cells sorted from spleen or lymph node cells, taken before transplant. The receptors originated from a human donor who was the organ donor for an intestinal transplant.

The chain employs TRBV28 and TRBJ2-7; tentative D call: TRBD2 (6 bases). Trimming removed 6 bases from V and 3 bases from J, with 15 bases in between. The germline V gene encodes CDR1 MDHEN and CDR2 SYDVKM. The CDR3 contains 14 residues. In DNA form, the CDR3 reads TGTGCCAGCAGCATGGAGGGAAATGTCTACGAGCAGTACTTC. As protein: CASSMEGNVYEQYF.

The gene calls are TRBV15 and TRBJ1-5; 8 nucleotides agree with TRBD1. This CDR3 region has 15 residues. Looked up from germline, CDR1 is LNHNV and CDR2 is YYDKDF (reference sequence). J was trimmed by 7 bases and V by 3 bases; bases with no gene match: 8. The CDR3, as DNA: TGTGCCACCAGCAGGGCGGACAGGGCGGTCCAGCCCCAGCATTTT. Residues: CATSRADRAVQPQHF.

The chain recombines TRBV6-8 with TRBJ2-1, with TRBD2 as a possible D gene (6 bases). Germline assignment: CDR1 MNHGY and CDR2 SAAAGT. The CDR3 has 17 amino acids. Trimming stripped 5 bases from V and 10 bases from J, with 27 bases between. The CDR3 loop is CASSPPRGKLPPWEQFF. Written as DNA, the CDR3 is TGTGCCAGCAGTCCGCCCCGGGGGAAACTCCCCCCCTGGGAGCAGTTCTTC.

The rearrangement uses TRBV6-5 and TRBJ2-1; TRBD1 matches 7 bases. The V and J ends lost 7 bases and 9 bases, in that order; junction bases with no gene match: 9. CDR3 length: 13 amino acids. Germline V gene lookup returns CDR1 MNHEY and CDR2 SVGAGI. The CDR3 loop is CASTPGQTPEQFF. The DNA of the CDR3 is TGTGCCAGCACCCCGGGACAGACTCCTGAGCAGTTCTTC.

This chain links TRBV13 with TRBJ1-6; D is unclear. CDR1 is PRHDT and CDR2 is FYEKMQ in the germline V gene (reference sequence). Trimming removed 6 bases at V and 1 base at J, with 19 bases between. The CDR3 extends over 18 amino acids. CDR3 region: CASRNNGEGWSYNSPLHF. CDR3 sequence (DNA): TGTGCCAGCAGGAACAACGGGGAGGGATGGTCCTATAATTCACCCCTCCACTTT.

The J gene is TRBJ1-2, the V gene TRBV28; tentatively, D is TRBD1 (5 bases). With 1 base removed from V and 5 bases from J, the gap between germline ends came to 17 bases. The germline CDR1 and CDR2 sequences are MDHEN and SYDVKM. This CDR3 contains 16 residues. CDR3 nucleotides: TGTGCCAGCAGTTTATTACCTTGGCAGGGTCGATATGGCTACACCTTC. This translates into CASSLLPWQGRYGYTF.

DNA of the CDR3: TGTGCCAGCAGCCCGGACAGGGAGACCCAGTACTTC. Encoded protein: CASSPDRETQYF. This sequence joins TRBV16 and TRBJ2-5; TRBD1 matches at 7 bases. This CDR3 comprises 12 residues. CDR1 KGHSY and CDR2 FQNENV come from the germline V gene. Trimming at V came to 4 bases and at J to 5 bases, leaving 1 base not matched to a gene.

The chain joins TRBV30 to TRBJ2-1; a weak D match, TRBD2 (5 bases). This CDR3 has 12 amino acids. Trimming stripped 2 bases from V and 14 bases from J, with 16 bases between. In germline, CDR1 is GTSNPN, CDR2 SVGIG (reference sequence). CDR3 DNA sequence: TGTGCCTGGAGTTTGCGGGCCAAATCTAAGTTCTTC. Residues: CAWSLRAKSKFF.

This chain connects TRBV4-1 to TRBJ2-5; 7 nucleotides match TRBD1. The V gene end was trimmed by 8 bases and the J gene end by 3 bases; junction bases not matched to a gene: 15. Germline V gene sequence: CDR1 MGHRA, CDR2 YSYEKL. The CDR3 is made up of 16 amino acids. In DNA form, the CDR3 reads TGCGCCAGCTCCGAAAAACCTTTAACAGGGGAAGAGACCCAGTACTTC. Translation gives CASSEKPLTGEETQYF.

The CDR3 is CASTQPGRESYNEQFF. The CDR3, as DNA: TGTGCCAGCACCCAACCAGGGCGGGAGTCCTACAATGAGCAGTTCTTC. V gene TRBV5-4 combines with J gene TRBJ2-1; 7 nucleotides agree with TRBD2. The CDR3 contains 16 residues. Germline values: CDR1 SGHNT, CDR2 YYREEE (reference sequence). Trimming took 6 bases from V and 1 from J; bases not matched to a gene: 10.

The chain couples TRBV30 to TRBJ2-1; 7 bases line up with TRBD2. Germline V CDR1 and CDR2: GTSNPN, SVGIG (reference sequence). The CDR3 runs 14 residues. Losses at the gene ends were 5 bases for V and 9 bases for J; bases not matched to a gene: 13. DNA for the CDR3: TGTGCCTGGGGGGACTATGGGGCGACCGGTGAGCAGTTCTTC. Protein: CAWGDYGATGEQFF.

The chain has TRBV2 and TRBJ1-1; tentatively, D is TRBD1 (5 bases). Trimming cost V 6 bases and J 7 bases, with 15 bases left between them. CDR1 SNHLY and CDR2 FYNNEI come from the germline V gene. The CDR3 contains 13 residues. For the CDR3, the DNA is TGTGCCAGCAGCTGGGGGAGGACATATGAAGCTTTCTTT. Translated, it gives CASSWGRTYEAFF.

The CDR3 DNA sequence: TGCAGCGTTGAAGGTGAGCGGGGGATCACAGATACGCAGTATTTT. Translating it yields CSVEGERGITDTQYF. The rearrangement joins TRBV29-1 to TRBJ2-3; 8 bases match TRBD2. This CDR3 spans 15 amino acids. Germline V gives CDR1 SQVTM, CDR2 ANQGSEA. Trimming took 1 base from V and 2 from J; bases not matched to a gene: 5.

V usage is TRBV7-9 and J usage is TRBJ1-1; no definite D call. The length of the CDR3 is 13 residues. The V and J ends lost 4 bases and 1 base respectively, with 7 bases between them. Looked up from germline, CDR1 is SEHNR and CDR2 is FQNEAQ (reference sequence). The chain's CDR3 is CASSYRQNTEAFF. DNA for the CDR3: TGTGCCAGCAGCTACCGACAGAACACTGAAGCTTTCTTT. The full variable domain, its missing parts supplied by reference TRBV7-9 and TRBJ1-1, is DTGVSQNPRHKITKRGQNVTFRCDPISEHNRLYWYRQTLGQGPEFLTYFQNEAQLEKSRLLSDRFSAERPKGSFSTLEIQRTEQGDSAMYLCASSYRQNTEAFFGQGTRLTVV.

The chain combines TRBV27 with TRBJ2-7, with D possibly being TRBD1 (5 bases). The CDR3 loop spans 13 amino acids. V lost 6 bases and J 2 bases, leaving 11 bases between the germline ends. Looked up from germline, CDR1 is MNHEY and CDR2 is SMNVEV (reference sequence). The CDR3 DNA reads TGTGCCAGCAGCGGAACAGGAACCTACGAGCAGTACTTC. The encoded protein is CASSGTGTYEQYF.

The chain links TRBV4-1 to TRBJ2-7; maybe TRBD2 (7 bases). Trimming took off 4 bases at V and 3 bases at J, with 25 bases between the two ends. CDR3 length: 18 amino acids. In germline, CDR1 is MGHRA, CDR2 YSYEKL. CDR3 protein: CASSPYPREGVTVYEQYF. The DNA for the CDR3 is TGCGCCAGCAGCCCTTACCCGAGGGAGGGGGTGACGGTCTACGAGCAGTACTTC.

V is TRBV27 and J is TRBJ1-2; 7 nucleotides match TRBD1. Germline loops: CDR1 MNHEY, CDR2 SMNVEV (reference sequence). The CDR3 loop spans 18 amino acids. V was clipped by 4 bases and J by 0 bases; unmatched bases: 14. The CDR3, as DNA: TGTGCCAGCAGTTACTCCCGGGACAGACTGGTAGCTAACTATGGCTACACCTTC. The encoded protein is CASSYSRDRLVANYGYTF.

CDR3 loop: CAWSAPGTAGETQYF. In DNA, the CDR3 is TGTGCCTGGAGTGCCCCCGGGACTGCCGGGGAGACCCAGTACTTC. This sequence joins TRBV30 and TRBJ2-5; D perhaps matches TRBD2 (6 bases). The germline V gene has CDR1 GTSNPN and CDR2 SVGIG (reference sequence). The CDR3 totals 15 residues. With 1 base removed from V and 5 bases from J, the gap between germline ends came to 17 bases.

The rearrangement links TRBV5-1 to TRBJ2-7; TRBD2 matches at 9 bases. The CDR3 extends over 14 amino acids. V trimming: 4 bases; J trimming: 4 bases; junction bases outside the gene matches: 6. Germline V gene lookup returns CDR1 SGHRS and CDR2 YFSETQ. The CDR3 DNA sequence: TGCGCCAGCAGCGAGGGACTAGCTCAGTACGAGCAGTACTTC. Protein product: CASSEGLAQYEQYF.

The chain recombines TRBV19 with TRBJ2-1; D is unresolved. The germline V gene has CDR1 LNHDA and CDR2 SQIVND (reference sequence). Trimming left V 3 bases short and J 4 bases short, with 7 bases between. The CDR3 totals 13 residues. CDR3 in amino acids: CASSIPPYNEQFF. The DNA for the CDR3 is TGTGCCAGTAGTATTCCCCCGTACAATGAGCAGTTCTTC. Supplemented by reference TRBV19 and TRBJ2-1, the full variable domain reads DGGITQSPKYLFRKEGQNVTLSCEQNLNHDAMYWYRQDPGQGLRLIYYSQIVNDFQKGDIAEGYSVSREKKESFPLTVTSAQKNPTAFYLCASSIPPYNEQFFGPGTRLTVL.

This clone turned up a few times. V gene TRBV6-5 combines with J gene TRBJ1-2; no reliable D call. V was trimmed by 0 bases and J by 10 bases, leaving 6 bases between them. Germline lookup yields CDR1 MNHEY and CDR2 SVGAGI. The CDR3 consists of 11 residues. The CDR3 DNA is TGTGCCAGCAGTTACTCCGGGGACTACACCTTC. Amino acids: CASSYSGDYTF.

The CDR3 sequence: CASSRGQGISPLHF. CDR3 nucleotides: TGTGCCAGCAGCCGCGGACAGGGGATTTCACCCCTCCACTTT. The chain is built from TRBV7-9 and TRBJ1-6, with 9 bases lining up with TRBD1. The CDR3 contains 14 residues. Germline CDR1 is SEHNR and CDR2 is FQNEAQ (reference sequence). V lost 5 bases and J lost 9; bases outside the gene matches: 5.

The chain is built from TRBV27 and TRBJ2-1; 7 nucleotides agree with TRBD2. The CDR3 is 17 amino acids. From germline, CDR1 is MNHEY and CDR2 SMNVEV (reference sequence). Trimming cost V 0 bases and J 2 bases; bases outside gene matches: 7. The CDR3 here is CASSLSGGGGPYNEQFF. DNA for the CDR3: TGTGCCAGCAGTTTATCGGGTGGGGGAGGGCCCTACAATGAGCAGTTCTTC.

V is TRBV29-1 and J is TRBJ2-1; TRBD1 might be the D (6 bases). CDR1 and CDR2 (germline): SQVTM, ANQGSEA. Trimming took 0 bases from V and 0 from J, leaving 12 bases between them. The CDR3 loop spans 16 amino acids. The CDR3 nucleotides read TGCAGCGTTGAAGATCCAGGGGTAAGCTCCTACAATGAGCAGTTCTTC. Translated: CSVEDPGVSSYNEQFF.

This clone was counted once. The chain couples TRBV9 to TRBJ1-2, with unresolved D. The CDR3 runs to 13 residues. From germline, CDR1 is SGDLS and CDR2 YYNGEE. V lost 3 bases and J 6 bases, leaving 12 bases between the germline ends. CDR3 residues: CASSGGPSNGYTF. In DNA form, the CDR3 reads TGTGCCAGCAGCGGAGGCCCCTCCAATGGCTACACCTTC.

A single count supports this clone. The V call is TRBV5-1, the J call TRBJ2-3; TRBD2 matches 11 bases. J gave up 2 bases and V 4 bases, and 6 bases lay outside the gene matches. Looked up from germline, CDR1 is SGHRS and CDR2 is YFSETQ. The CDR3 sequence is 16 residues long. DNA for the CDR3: TGCGCCAGCAGCCTACTACTAGCGGGAGCCACAGATACGCAGTATTTT. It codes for CASSLLLAGATDTQYF.

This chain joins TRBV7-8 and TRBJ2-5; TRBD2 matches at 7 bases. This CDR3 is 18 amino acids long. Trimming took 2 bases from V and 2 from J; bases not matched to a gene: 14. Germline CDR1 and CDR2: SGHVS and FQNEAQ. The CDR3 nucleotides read TGTGCCAGCAGCTTAAGGGCGATGGGGGAGGGTGATCAAGAGACCCAGTACTTC. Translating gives CASSLRAMGEGDQETQYF.